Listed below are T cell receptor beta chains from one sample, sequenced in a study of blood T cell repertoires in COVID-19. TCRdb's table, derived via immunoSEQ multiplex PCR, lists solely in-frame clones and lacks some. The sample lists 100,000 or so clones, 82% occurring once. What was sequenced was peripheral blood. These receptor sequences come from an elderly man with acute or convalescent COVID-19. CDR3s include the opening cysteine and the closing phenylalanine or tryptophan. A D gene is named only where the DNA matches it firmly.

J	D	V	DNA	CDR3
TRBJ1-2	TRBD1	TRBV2	TGTGCCAGCAGTCTAAGCCTCGACAGGGCCTCCTTC	CASSLSLDRASF
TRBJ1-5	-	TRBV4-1	TGCGCCAGCAGCCAAGGCAGGGGACAACGCAATCAGCCCCAGCATTTT	CASSQGRGQRNQPQHF
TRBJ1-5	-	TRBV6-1	TGTGCCAGCAGTGCAACCCTGATCTCAGGGGACAATCAGCCCCAGCATTTT	CASSATLISGDNQPQHF
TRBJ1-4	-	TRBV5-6	TGTGCCAGCAGCTTGACAGGGAGAGCGGCTAATGAAAAACTGTTTTTT	CASSLTGRAANEKLFF
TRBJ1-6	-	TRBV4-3	TGCGCCAGCAGCCAATCGGACAGTAATTCACCCCTCCACTTT	CASSQSDSNSPLHF
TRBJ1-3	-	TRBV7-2	TGTGCCAGCAGTTCCCTTGGGGAGTGGACCATATATTTT	CASSSLGEWTIYF
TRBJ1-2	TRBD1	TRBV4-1	TGCGCCAGCAGCCAAGCCGGACAGGGGCACGTCCATGGCTACACCTTC	CASSQAGQGHVHGYTF
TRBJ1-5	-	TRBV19	TGTGCCAGTAGTAACTCCGGACAGTTCAAGAACCAGCCCCAGCATTTT	CASSNSGQFKNQPQHF
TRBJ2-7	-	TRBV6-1	TGTGCCAGCAGTGAACCTACAGGCTCCGAGCAGTACTTC	CASSEPTGSEQYF
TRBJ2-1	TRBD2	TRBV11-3	TGTGCCAGCAGCTTACGGAGCGGGGGAGGCAATGAGCAGTTCTTC	CASSLRSGGGNEQFF
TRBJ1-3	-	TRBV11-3	TGTGCCAGCAGCTCGAGGACAGAAAACACCATATATTTT	CASSSRTENTIYF
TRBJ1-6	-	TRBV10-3	TGTGCCATCAGTGAGTCGGGGGGGCTAGGGGATAATTCACCCCTCCACTTT	CAISESGGLGDNSPLHF